Following are 19 T cell receptor beta chains from one sample sequenced in a study of blood T cell repertoires in COVID-19. Produced via immunoSEQ multiplex PCR; TCRdb's table is partial and in-frame only. Of more than 85,000 clones in the sample, around 90% were seen once. Sequenced material: peripheral blood. Receptor source: a young man with acute or convalescent COVID-19.

Only one count was recorded for this clone. This chain links TRBV13 with TRBJ2-7; TRBD1 agrees at 8 bases. Germline V gene lookup returns CDR1 PRHDT and CDR2 FYEKMQ (reference sequence). The V gene end was trimmed by 5 bases and the J gene end by 3 bases; junction bases not matched to a gene: 9. The CDR3 has 15 amino acids. For the CDR3, the DNA is TGTGCCAGCAGCCGAGCCGGGACAGGATTCTACGAGCAGTACTTC. It encodes CASSRAGTGFYEQYF.

The V call is TRBV4-2, the J call TRBJ1-4, with D hard to call. The CDR3 loop spans 16 amino acids. Germline CDR1 reads LGHNA; CDR2 reads YNFKEQ. The V gene lost 3 bases and the J gene lost 1 base, with 12 bases spanning the gap. CDR3 sequence: CASSQGPGLTNEKLFF. The CDR3 nucleotides read TGTGCCAGCAGCCAGGGCCCCGGCCTAACTAATGAAAAACTGTTTTTT.

This clone was detected only once. The genes are TRBV30 and TRBJ1-4, with D maybe TRBD1 (5 bases). Per germline, CDR1 GTSNPN and CDR2 SVGIG (reference sequence). Deletions cut 2 bases from V and 10 bases from J, with 17 bases between. The CDR3 runs 14 residues. CDR3 in amino acids: CAWSPATDSGKLFF. In nucleotides, the CDR3 is TGTGCCTGGAGTCCCGCGACAGATAGTGGAAAACTGTTTTTT.

This chain uses TRBV27 with TRBJ2-2, with 12 bases matching TRBD2. J was trimmed by 7 bases and V by 0 bases; bases with no gene match: 9. Germline V CDR1 and CDR2: MNHEY, SMNVEV (reference sequence). The CDR3 loop spans 18 amino acids. CDR3 coding DNA: TGTGCCAGCAGTTTATCGGCTAGCGGGAGGGCCGGCGGCGGGGAGCTGTTTTTT. This gives the protein CASSLSASGRAGGGELFF.

The V call is TRBV7-9, the J call TRBJ2-5; D gene ambiguous. The CDR3 has 14 amino acids. CDR1 SEHNR and CDR2 FQNEAQ come from the germline V gene (reference sequence). V lost 1 base, J lost 1 base, and 7 bases lay in between. CDR3 protein: CASSLGSVQETQYF. CDR3 nucleotide sequence: TGTGCCAGCAGCTTAGGTAGTGTCCAAGAGACCCAGTACTTC. The complete variable domain, with remaining parts taken from reference TRBV7-9 and TRBJ2-5, reads DTGVSQNPRHKITKRGQNVTFRCDPISEHNRLYWYRQTLGQGPEFLTYFQNEAQLEKSRLLSDRFSAERPKGSFSTLEIQRTEQGDSAMYLCASSLGSVQETQYFGPGTRLLVL.

The chain recombines TRBV6-5 with TRBJ2-1, with 9 positions matching TRBD2. This CDR3 is built from 15 residues. CDR1 and CDR2 from the germline V gene are MNHEY and SVGAGI. Trimming cost V 0 bases and J 3 bases; bases outside gene matches: 0. The CDR3 sequence is CASSYSAGGYNEQFF. The CDR3 coding sequence is TGTGCCAGCAGTTACTCAGCGGGGGGCTACAATGAGCAGTTCTTC.

The chain joins TRBV6-8 to TRBJ2-7, with 9 nucleotides matching TRBD2. V lost 8 bases to trimming and J lost 2 bases; unmatched junction nucleotides: 16. The CDR3 contains 17 residues. Per the germline V gene, CDR1 is MNHGY and CDR2 is SAAAGT. DNA for the CDR3: TGTGCCAGCCCATGCCCGACTGAGACTAGCGGTCCCTACGAGCAGTACTTC. Its translation is CASPCPTETSGPYEQYF.

The sample holds one count of this clone. The J gene is TRBJ2-3, the V gene TRBV18, with 9 bases identical to TRBD1. With V trimmed by 3 bases and J by 4 bases, 8 bases remained unmatched. Germline V gives CDR1 KGHSH, CDR2 LQKENI. The CDR3 totals 16 residues. The CDR3 is CASSPRTGVEADTQYF. Written as DNA, the CDR3 is TGTGCCAGCTCACCCCGGACAGGGGTTGAGGCAGATACGCAGTATTTT. Looking up the rest from reference TRBV18 and TRBJ2-3 gives the full variable domain: NAGVMQNPRHLVRRRGQEARLRCSPMKGHSHVYWYRQLPEEGLKFMVYLQKENIIDESGMPKERFSAEFPKEGPSILRIQQVVRGDSAAYFCASSPRTGVEADTQYFGPGTRLTVL.

This rearrangement joins TRBV9 to TRBJ1-5; no clear D. Germline loops: CDR1 SGDLS, CDR2 YYNGEE. The CDR3 covers 13 residues. Trimming cost V 4 bases and J 5 bases, with 10 bases left between them. CDR3 loop: CASSTELYQPQHF. In DNA, the CDR3 is TGTGCCAGCAGCACTGAGTTGTATCAGCCCCAGCATTTT.

This chain connects TRBV5-5 to TRBJ1-3, with no clear D. Germline V gene lookup returns CDR1 SGHKS and CDR2 YYEKEE (reference sequence). The germline V and J ends were trimmed by 0 bases and 4 bases, with 5 bases remaining between them. The CDR3 sequence is 13 residues long. CDR3: CASSLAGGNTIYF. The CDR3 region has the DNA TGTGCCAGCAGCTTGGCCGGGGGAAACACCATATATTTT.

The gene calls are TRBV24-1 and TRBJ2-4, with D unclear. The CDR3 spans 16 residues. Germline CDR1 KGHDR, CDR2 SFDVKD. The ends were cut back, 2 bases at V and 5 bases at J, with 15 bases in the middle. The CDR3 DNA reads as TGTGCCACCAGTGATTCCACAATGCGAGGTCAAAACATTCAGTACTTC. Amino acid sequence: CATSDSTMRGQNIQYF.

The V and J genes are TRBV5-1 and TRBJ1-1; D unresolved. This CDR3 contains 14 residues. The V gene's germline CDR1 is SGHRS and CDR2 YFSETQ. The ends were cut back, 0 bases at V and 5 bases at J, with 11 bases in the middle. CDR3 in amino acids: CASSLDSTSTEAFF. The CDR3 DNA reads TGCGCCAGCAGCTTGGATTCTACGTCAACTGAAGCTTTCTTT.

The chain joins TRBV5-1 to TRBJ1-1; D is possibly TRBD1 (5 bases). CDR1 SGHRS and CDR2 YFSETQ come from the germline V gene. This CDR3 contains 16 residues. Trimming pared 0 bases from V and 3 bases from J, leaving 15 bases between. For the CDR3, the DNA is TGCGCCAGCAGCTTGGCCTTGGGTAGGGGTTACACTGAAGCTTTCTTT. Amino acid sequence: CASSLALGRGYTEAFF. Filled out from reference TRBV5-1 and TRBJ1-1, the complete variable domain reads KAGVTQTPRYLIKTRGQQVTLSCSPISGHRSVSWYQQTPGQGLQFLFEYFSETQRNKGNFPGRFSGRQFSNSRSEMNVSTLELGDSALYLCASSLALGRGYTEAFFGQGTRLTVV.

The chain carries TRBV9 and TRBJ2-3; 7 nucleotides line up with TRBD1. V shed 3 bases and J 3 bases; nucleotides not matched to a gene: 7. CDR1 SGDLS and CDR2 YYNGEE come from the germline V gene. The CDR3 is 15 residues long. The chain's CDR3 is CASSGSTGSTDTQYF. The CDR3 region has the DNA TGTGCCAGCAGCGGGTCGACAGGGTCAACAGATACGCAGTATTTT.

This clone was recorded once. This chain connects TRBV12-3 or TRBV12-4 to TRBJ1-5, with D uncertain. V was trimmed by 6 bases and J by 3 bases, leaving 9 bases between them. The CDR3 totals 13 residues. The CDR3 region has the DNA TGTGCCAGCAGCCCAAGCTCCAATCAGCCCCAGCATTTT. This translates into CASSPSSNQPQHF.

This chain links TRBV9 with TRBJ2-1, with 8 bases lining up with TRBD2. Losses at the gene ends were 0 bases for V and 7 bases for J; bases not matched to a gene: 6. CDR1 SGDLS and CDR2 YYNGEE come from the germline V gene. This CDR3 has 15 residues. CDR3 sequence: CASSVVLAGDNEQFF. In DNA, the CDR3 is TGTGCCAGCAGCGTAGTTCTAGCGGGCGATAATGAGCAGTTCTTC.

The rearrangement links TRBV5-6 to TRBJ1-5; the match to TRBD1 covers 7 bases. CDR3 length equals 15 residues. CDR1 and CDR2 from the germline V gene are SGHDT and YYEEEE. Trimming cost V 2 bases and J 9 bases; bases outside gene matches: 11. CDR3 protein: CASSFSRGPTWPQHF. DNA for the CDR3: TGTGCCAGCAGCTTTTCTAGGGGGCCCACATGGCCCCAGCATTTT.

This rearrangement joins TRBV6-1 to TRBJ1-1; D gene uncertain. Trimming stripped 0 bases from V and 3 bases from J, with 5 bases between. CDR3 length equals 13 residues. Germline V CDR1 and CDR2: MNHNS, SASEGT. CDR3 in DNA: TGTGCCAGCAGTGAAGCACTGGACACTGAAGCTTTCTTT. Protein product: CASSEALDTEAFF.

The rearrangement joins TRBV7-9 to TRBJ1-3; D is unclear. This CDR3 has 15 amino acids. V was trimmed by 5 bases and J by 0 bases, leaving 11 bases between them. Germline V gene sequence: CDR1 SEHNR, CDR2 FQNEAQ (reference sequence). The CDR3 spells CASSVFGISGNTIYF. In DNA form, the CDR3 reads TGTGCCAGCAGCGTTTTCGGTATCTCTGGAAACACCATATATTTT.